This is a list of T cell receptor beta chains from one sample in a study of blood T cell repertoires in COVID-19. The method was immunoSEQ multiplex PCR; TCRdb's version includes in-frame clones alone and lacks a portion of them. The repertoire holds approximately 61,000 clones, with around 90% as singletons. Material: peripheral blood. These receptors came from a woman older than 75 with active COVID-19. The CDR3 runs from the conserved cysteine through the conserved F or W. A D gene is named only where the DNA matches it firmly. Not all rows give a size; the values are once, few, many and, for expanded clones, a class.

clone_size,j_call,v_call,d_call,cdr3_nt,cdr3_aa
NA,TRBJ2-3,TRBV5-1,TRBD2,TGCGCCAGCAGCTTGGCCAGCGGGGGTGTGTATACAGATACGCAGTATTTT,CASSLASGGVYTDTQYF
NA,TRBJ2-2,TRBV12-3/TRBV12-4,NA,TGTGCCAGCAGGAGGGACACCGGGGAGCTGTTTTTT,CASRRDTGELFF
NA,TRBJ1-2,TRBV4-2,NA,TGTGCCAGCAGCCAAGATCCAGACAGCCGTTATGGCTACACCTTC,CASSQDPDSRYGYTF
NA,TRBJ2-3,TRBV6-2/TRBV6-3,NA,TGTGCCAGCAGTCGATGGCCGGGGACTAGCACAGATACGCAGTATTTT,CASSRWPGTSTDTQYF
NA,TRBJ2-1,TRBV30,TRBD2,TGTGCCTACAAGCGGGGCCCAGGCTCCTACAATGAGCAGTTCTTC,CAYKRGPGSYNEQFF
NA,TRBJ2-1,TRBV5-6,NA,TGTGCCAGCAGCTCGGAGCCCTACAATGAGCAGTTCTTC,CASSSEPYNEQFF
NA,TRBJ2-2,TRBV5-8,NA,TGTGCCAGCAGCCGACAGGTGAACACCGGGGAGCTGTTTTTT,CASSRQVNTGELFF
NA,TRBJ2-2,TRBV5-1,NA,TGCGCCAGCAGCTTTGGGACATCCGGGGAGCTGTTTTTT,CASSFGTSGELFF
NA,TRBJ2-7,TRBV19,TRBD2,TGTGCCAGTAGCCGGCTTAGCGGGTCTAGCTCCTACGAGCAGTACTTC,CASSRLSGSSSYEQYF
NA,TRBJ2-1,TRBV5-4,NA,TGTGCCAGCAGCTCGTACAATGAGCAGTTCTTC,CASSSYNEQFF
NA,TRBJ2-7,TRBV19,TRBD1,TGTGCCAGTAGCCTACTCTCGACAGGGGGCGAGCAGTACTTC,CASSLLSTGGEQYF
NA,TRBJ2-5,TRBV5-4,TRBD2,TGTGCCAGCAGCTCCCGACTAGCGGGGGCTCAAGAGACCCAGTACTTC,CASSSRLAGAQETQYF
NA,TRBJ2-4,TRBV19,NA,TGTGCCAGTAGTATGGCGGCCGGGGGTGGAGGGAAAAACATTCAGTACTTC,CASSMAAGGGGKNIQYF
NA,TRBJ2-3,TRBV27,TRBD1,TGTGCCAGCAGTCCCCTTTCCTACAGGGGGCGGTGGGATACGCAGTATTTT,CASSPLSYRGRWDTQYF
NA,TRBJ2-5,TRBV5-1,TRBD2,TGCGCCAGCAGCTCGGGGGGGCGAGTGGAGACCCAGTACTTC,CASSSGGRVETQYF
NA,TRBJ2-1,TRBV5-1,NA,TGCGCCAGCAGCGAAGCCGCTACCTACAATGAGCAGTTCTTC,CASSEAATYNEQFF
NA,TRBJ1-6,TRBV2,TRBD1,TGTGCCAGCAGTGAAGACAGGGGCTATAATTCACCCCTCCACTTT,CASSEDRGYNSPLHF
NA,TRBJ2-4,TRBV28,NA,TGTGCCAGCAGTTTAGCGGGGCTCGCCAAAAACATTCAGTACTTC,CASSLAGLAKNIQYF
NA,TRBJ2-7,TRBV7-9,NA,TGTGCCAGCAGCCAGGGACAGCGGGCATCCTACGAGCAGTACTTC,CASSQGQRASYEQYF
NA,TRBJ2-5,TRBV5-1,NA,TGCGCCAGCAGCCCTCAGTACCAAGAGACCCAGTACTTC,CASSPQYQETQYF
NA,TRBJ2-7,TRBV4-1,NA,TGCGCCAGCAGCCAAGATTACGCCCGCGGGAACGAGCAGTACTTC,CASSQDYARGNEQYF
NA,TRBJ2-1,TRBV6-6,TRBD2,TGTGCCAGCAGTTGGACTAGCGGGGACCTCAATGAGCAGTTCTTC,CASSWTSGDLNEQFF
NA,TRBJ2-7,TRBV5-1,TRBD2,TGCGCCAGCAGCTTGAGCGGGGCTAACTACGAGCAGTACTTC,CASSLSGANYEQYF
NA,TRBJ1-1,TRBV9,NA,TGTGCCAGCAGCTCGCGACAGTACACTGAAGCTTTCTTT,CASSSRQYTEAFF
NA,TRBJ1-5,TRBV6-6,NA,TGTGCCAGCAGTTACTACGGGAGCAATCAGCCCCAGCATTTT,CASSYYGSNQPQHF
NA,TRBJ2-7,TRBV29-1,TRBD1,TGCAGCGTTGAACAGGGGGCACCCTACGAGCAGTACTTC,CSVEQGAPYEQYF
NA,TRBJ1-6,TRBV4-3,NA,TGCGCCAGCAGCCAAGAACGGCAGGGTCCAGGCAACAATTCACCCCTCCACTTT,CASSQERQGPGNNSPLHF
NA,TRBJ1-1,TRBV18,NA,TGTGCCAGCTCACCTTGGGACTCCCTGGACACTGAAGCTTTCTTT,CASSPWDSLDTEAFF
NA,TRBJ2-1,TRBV5-6,TRBD1,TGTGCCAGCAGCGGGGGACAGGGGTTCTACAATGAGCAGTTCTTC,CASSGGQGFYNEQFF
NA,TRBJ2-3,TRBV5-1,TRBD2,TGCGCCAGCAGCTTGGCCGTAGCGGGGGGCACAGATACGCAGTATTTT,CASSLAVAGGTDTQYF
NA,TRBJ1-5,TRBV7-2,TRBD1,TGTGCCAGCAGCCCAGGGGGGACAACCTTCTATAGCAATCAGCCCCAGCATTTT,CASSPGGTTFYSNQPQHF
NA,TRBJ1-1,TRBV9,NA,TGTGCCAGCAGCGTAGTATCAGGGAACACTGAAGCTTTCTTT,CASSVVSGNTEAFF
NA,TRBJ1-1,TRBV5-4,TRBD1,TGTGCCAGCAGCTCCCGGGACAGGGTAACTGAAGCTTTCTTT,CASSSRDRVTEAFF
NA,TRBJ1-6,TRBV7-9,TRBD1,TGTGCCAGCAGCCATATTGGACAGGTTCATGGGAATTCACCCCTCCACTTT,CASSHIGQVHGNSPLHF
once,TRBJ2-2,TRBV7-2,NA,TGTGCCAGCAGCTTAGTCCGGGTCAAGAATACCGGGGAGCTGTTTTTT,CASSLVRVKNTGELFF
NA,TRBJ2-1,TRBV7-6,TRBD2,TGTGCCAGCAGCTTAGGCGGGGGGGCCTACAATGAGCAGTTCTTC,CASSLGGGAYNEQFF
NA,TRBJ2-7,TRBV7-2,TRBD1,TGTGCCAGCAGCCCAGGGGGCAGGGCGGATCCGTACTTC,CASSPGGRADPYF
NA,TRBJ2-7,TRBV5-4,NA,TGTGCCAGCAGCTTGCTGCTAGCGTTCTCCTACGAGCAGTACTTC,CASSLLLAFSYEQYF
NA,TRBJ1-1,TRBV11-2,NA,TGTGCCAGCAGCTTAGACCTAGGGGGGGGAAGTGAAGCTTTCTTT,CASSLDLGGGSEAFF
NA,TRBJ2-3,TRBV7-3,NA,TGTGCCAGCAGCTTGGGCCAGGGGGGCGCAGATACGCAGTATTTT,CASSLGQGGADTQYF
NA,TRBJ2-2,TRBV12-3/TRBV12-4,NA,TGTGCCAGCAGCCCCAGGAACACCGGGGAGCTGTTTTTT,CASSPRNTGELFF
once,TRBJ2-7,TRBV20-1,NA,TGCAGTGCTAGTGGTCTAGCGTCCTACGAGCAGTACTTC,CSASGLASYEQYF
NA,TRBJ1-5,TRBV27,TRBD1,TGTGCCAGCAGTTTTAGGGTCCGGGACAGGACCAATCAGCCCCAGCATTTT,CASSFRVRDRTNQPQHF
NA,TRBJ1-5,TRBV2,TRBD1,TGTGCCAGCAGTCCTCACCCGGGACAGGGAGGTAATCAGCCCCAGCATTTT,CASSPHPGQGGNQPQHF
once,TRBJ2-2,TRBV5-6,NA,TGTGCCAGCAGCTTGGACAGGGCCGGGGAGCTGTTTTTT,CASSLDRAGELFF
NA,TRBJ2-2,TRBV5-5,NA,TGTGCCTCCCAGGTGACCACCGGGGAGCTGTTTTTT,CASQVTTGELFF
NA,TRBJ2-1,TRBV6-5,TRBD2,TGTGCCAGCAGCCTAGGACTAGCGGGGTACAATGAGCAGTTCTTC,CASSLGLAGYNEQFF
NA,TRBJ2-3,TRBV6-1,NA,TGTGCCAGCAGTGCTTCTGGGCGGGGATGGGCAGATACGCAGTATTTT,CASSASGRGWADTQYF
once,TRBJ2-7,TRBV5-6,TRBD2,TGTGCCAGCAGCTTGAGGGAGGGTGCCGACGAGCAGTACTTC,CASSLREGADEQYF
NA,TRBJ2-7,TRBV4-2,TRBD1,TGTGCCAGCAGCCCCGGGACAGAAATCTACGAGCAGTACTTC,CASSPGTEIYEQYF
NA,TRBJ2-2,TRBV7-9,NA,TGTGCCAGCAGCTTACCCAGTTTCAACGGGGAGCTGTTTTTT,CASSLPSFNGELFF
NA,TRBJ2-5,TRBV6-5,TRBD1,TGTGCCAGCAGTTACGGCCAGGGGGCTAGTGAGACCCAGTACTTC,CASSYGQGASETQYF
NA,TRBJ1-6,TRBV11-3,NA,TGTGCCAGCAGCTTATGGCCGCGGGGAAGGGGAGAAACCTATAATTCACCCCTCCACTTT,CASSLWPRGRGETYNSPLHF
few,TRBJ1-4,TRBV15,TRBD1,TGTGCCACCAGCAGTAGGACAGGGGCAAATGAAAAACTGTTTTTT,CATSSRTGANEKLFF